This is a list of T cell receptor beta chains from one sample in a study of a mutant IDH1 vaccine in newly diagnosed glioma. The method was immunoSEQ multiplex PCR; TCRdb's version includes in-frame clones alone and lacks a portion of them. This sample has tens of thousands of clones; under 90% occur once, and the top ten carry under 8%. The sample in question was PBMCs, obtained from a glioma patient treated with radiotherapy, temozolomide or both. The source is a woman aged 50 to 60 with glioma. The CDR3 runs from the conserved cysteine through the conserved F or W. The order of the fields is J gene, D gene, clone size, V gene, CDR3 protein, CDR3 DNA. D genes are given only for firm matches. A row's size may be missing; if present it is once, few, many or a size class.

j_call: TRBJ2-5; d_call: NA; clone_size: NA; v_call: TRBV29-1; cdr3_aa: CSVEGLLGQGPGETQYF; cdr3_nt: TGCAGCGTTGAAGGGTTACTCGGGCAGGGGCCTGGAGAGACCCAGTACTTC
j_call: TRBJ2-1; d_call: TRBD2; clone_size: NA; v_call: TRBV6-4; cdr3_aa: CASSESGGVHEQFF; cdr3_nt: TGTGCCAGCAGTGAAAGCGGGGGGGTACATGAGCAGTTCTTC
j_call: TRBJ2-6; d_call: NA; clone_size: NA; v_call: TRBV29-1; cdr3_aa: CSVERVSGANVLTF; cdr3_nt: TGCAGCGTTGAAAGAGTCTCTGGGGCCAACGTCCTGACTTTC
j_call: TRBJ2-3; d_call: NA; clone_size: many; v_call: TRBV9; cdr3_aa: CASSVGSLSGDTQYF; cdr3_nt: TGTGCCAGCAGCGTTGGGTCCTTAAGCGGAGATACGCAGTATTTT
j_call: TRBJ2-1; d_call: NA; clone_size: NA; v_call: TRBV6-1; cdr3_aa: CASIPASSYNEQFF; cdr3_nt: TGTGCCAGCATTCCAGCTAGCTCCTACAATGAGCAGTTCTTC
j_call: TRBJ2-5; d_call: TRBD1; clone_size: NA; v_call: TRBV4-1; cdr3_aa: CASSQDGTGDAETQYF; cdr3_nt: TGCGCCAGCAGCCAAGATGGGACAGGGGATGCGGAGACCCAGTACTTC
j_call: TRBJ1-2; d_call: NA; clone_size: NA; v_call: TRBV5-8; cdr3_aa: CASFIDASRGYTF; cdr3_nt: TGTGCCAGCTTTATTGACGCATCCAGGGGCTACACCTTC
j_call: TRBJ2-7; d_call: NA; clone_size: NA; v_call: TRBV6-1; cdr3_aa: CASRRKYEQYF; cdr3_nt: TGTGCCAGCCGGAGGAAGTACGAGCAGTACTTC
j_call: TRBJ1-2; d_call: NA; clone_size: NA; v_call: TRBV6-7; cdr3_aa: CASSYPGTYGYTF; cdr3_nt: TGTGCCAGCAGTTACCCCGGGACTTATGGCTACACCTTC
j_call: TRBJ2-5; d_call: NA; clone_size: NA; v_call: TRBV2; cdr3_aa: CASSQERQETQYF; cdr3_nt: TGTGCCAGCAGTCAGGAGCGGCAAGAGACCCAGTACTTC
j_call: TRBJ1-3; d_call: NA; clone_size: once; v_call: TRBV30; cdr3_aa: CAWSVSDGNTIYF; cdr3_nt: TGTGCCTGGAGTGTATCGGACGGAAACACCATATATTTT
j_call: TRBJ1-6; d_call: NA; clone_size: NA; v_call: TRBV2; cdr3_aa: CASREGGVNSPLHF; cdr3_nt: TGTGCCAGCAGGGAGGGAGGGGTCAATTCACCCCTCCACTTT
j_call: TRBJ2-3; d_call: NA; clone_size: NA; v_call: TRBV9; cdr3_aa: CASSVEIGDTDTQYF; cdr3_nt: TGTGCCAGCAGCGTAGAGATCGGAGACACAGATACGCAGTATTTT
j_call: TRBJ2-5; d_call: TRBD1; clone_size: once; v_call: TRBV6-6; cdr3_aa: CAGKTGGRETQYF; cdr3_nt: TGTGCCGGCAAGACAGGGGGGCGCGAGACCCAGTACTTC
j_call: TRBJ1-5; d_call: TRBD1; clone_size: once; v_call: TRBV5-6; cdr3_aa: CASSVTGGGQPQHF; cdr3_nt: TGTGCCAGCAGCGTAACAGGGGGAGGTCAGCCCCAGCATTTT
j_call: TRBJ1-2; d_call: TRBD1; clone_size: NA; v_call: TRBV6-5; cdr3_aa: CASSSQGLGGYTF; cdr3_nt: TGTGCCAGCAGTTCACAGGGGTTGGGTGGCTACACCTTC
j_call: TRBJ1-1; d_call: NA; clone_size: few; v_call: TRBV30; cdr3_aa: CAWRERTYTEAFF; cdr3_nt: TGTGCCTGGAGGGAACGGACATACACTGAAGCTTTCTTT
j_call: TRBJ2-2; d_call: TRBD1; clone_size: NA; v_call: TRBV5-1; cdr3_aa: CASYPGQPTGELFF; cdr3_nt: TGCGCCAGCTACCCGGGACAGCCTACCGGGGAGCTGTTTTTT
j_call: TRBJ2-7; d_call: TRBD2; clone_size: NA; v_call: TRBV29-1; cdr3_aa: CSVERGGGYEQYF; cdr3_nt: TGCAGCGTTGAGAGGGGCGGGGGCTACGAGCAGTACTTC
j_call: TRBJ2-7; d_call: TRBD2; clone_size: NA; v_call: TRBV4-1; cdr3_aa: CASSQEGGVEQYF; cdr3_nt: TGCGCCAGCAGCCAAGAGGGGGGGGTAGAGCAGTACTTC
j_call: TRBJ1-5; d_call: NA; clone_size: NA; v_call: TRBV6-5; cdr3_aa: CASLPSGPSNQPQHF; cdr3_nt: TGTGCCAGCCTACCTTCAGGACCGAGCAATCAGCCCCAGCATTTT
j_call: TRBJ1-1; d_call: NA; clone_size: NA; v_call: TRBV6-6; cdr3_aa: CASSYVGIEAFF; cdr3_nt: TGTGCCAGCAGTTACGTTGGGATTGAAGCTTTCTTT
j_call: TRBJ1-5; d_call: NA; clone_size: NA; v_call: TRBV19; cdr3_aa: CASSRKEFSNQPQHF; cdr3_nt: TGTGCCAGTAGTAGAAAGGAGTTTAGCAATCAGCCCCAGCATTTT
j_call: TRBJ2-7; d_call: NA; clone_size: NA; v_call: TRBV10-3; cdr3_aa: CAFRDLRNDEQYF; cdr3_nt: TGTGCCTTCCGGGACCTGAGGAACGACGAGCAGTACTTC
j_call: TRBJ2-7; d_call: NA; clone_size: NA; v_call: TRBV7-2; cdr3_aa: CASSLVEGESYEQYF; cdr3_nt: TGTGCCAGCAGCTTAGTAGAGGGAGAGTCCTACGAGCAGTACTTC
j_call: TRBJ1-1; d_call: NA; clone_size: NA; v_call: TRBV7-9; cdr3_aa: CASSIRELSEAFF; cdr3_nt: TGTGCCAGCAGCATCCGGGAGTTAAGTGAAGCTTTCTTT